This T cell receptor (beta chain) was identified during a study of T-cell reconstitution after alpha-beta-depleted transplantation in children. Preparation of the TCRbeta library used unique molecular identifiers. Via MiXCR, TCRdb re-called the PCR reads, giving one row per CDR3 protein. Among 230,000 or so distinct CDR3 sequences listed, 9.7% were seen once. Trimming at V came to 6 bases and at J to 7 bases, leaving 11 bases not matched to a gene. The CDR3 length is 14 residues. Germline V gene lookup returns CDR1 DFQATT and CDR2 SNEGSKA (reference sequence). This clonotype was detected many times. This receptor was obtained from a human donor who donated a stem cell graft to a child with SCID. This sequence joins TRBV20-1 and TRBJ2-1, with 8 positions matching TRBD2. The specimen comprised PBMCs from the stem cell graft donor, sampled from the stem cell graft. CDR3 bases: TGCAGTGCCTCAAGACTAGCGAACGTTAATGAGCAGTTCTTC. This encodes CSASRLANVNEQFF.